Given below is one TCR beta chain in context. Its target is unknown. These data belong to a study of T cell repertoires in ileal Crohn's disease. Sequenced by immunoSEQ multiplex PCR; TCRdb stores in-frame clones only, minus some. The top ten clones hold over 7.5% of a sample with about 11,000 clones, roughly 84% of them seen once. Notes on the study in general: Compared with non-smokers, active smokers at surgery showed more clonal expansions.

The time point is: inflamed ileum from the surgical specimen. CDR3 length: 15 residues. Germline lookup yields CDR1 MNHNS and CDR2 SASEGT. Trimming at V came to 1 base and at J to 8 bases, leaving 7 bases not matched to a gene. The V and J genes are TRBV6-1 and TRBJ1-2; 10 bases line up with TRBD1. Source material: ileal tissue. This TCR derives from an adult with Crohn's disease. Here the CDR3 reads CASSEGSDRGQGYTF. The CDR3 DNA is TGTGCCAGCAGTGAAGGGAGTGACAGGGGGCAAGGCTACACCTTC.